This TCR beta chain was captured by sequencing in a study of cytomegalovirus exposure and HLA in healthy donors. Broader study findings: Judged likely to be a sequencing artifact was a cluster of highly shared sequence variants. The authors later found TCR association rates varying by HLA locus, with DRB1 most and HLA-C fewest. TRBV6-2, TRBV6-3 and other indistinguishable V segments were excluded.

Comment on this clone: Its antigen is unidentified.

PCR primers comprised 60 Vbeta and 13 Jbeta primers. Per the authors' pipeline: Unique TCR beta chains totaled roughly 80 million in a later count, with around 10 million of them shared. Profiling relied on immunoSEQ multiplex PCR, and the TCRdb table lists in-frame clones only, not all of them. The V and J calls and clone size were taken over from that table, and D and trimming were inferred from the DNA. Of roughly 180,000 clones in the sample, 75% were seen once. Trimming removed 4 bases from V and 8 bases from J; junction bases left unmatched: 4. The CDR3 contains 12 residues. Germline values: CDR1 SNHLY, CDR2 FYNNEI.

The J gene is TRBJ1-2, the V gene TRBV2; 7 positions agree with TRBD1. Sequencing was performed on PBMCs. This TCR was sampled from a female donor in good health and CMV-seronegative. CDR3 nucleotide sequence: TGTGCCAGCAGTGTAACAGGGGAAGGCTACACCTTC. Translating gives CASSVTGEGYTF.